This is a list of T cell receptor beta chains from one sample in a study of blood T cell repertoires in COVID-19. Here immunoSEQ multiplex PCR was the method, and the copy in TCRdb shows in-frame clones only, minus some. The table shows around 200,000 clones, with about nine tenths occurring only once. Sequenced sample: peripheral blood. The receptors stem from a man aged 35 to 55 with acute or convalescent COVID-19. The CDR3 runs from the conserved cysteine through the conserved F or W. D genes are given only for firm matches.

cdr3_aa: CASSLGQGGSYGEKLFF
v_call: TRBV5-1
j_call: TRBJ1-4
d_call: TRBD1

cdr3_aa: CASSRTDYNEQFF
v_call: TRBV11-2
j_call: TRBJ2-1
d_call: .

cdr3_aa: CASSSTGTGSYEQYF
v_call: TRBV19
j_call: TRBJ2-7
d_call: TRBD1

cdr3_aa: CASSFGSRTTEAFF
v_call: TRBV7-2
j_call: TRBJ1-1
d_call: .

cdr3_aa: CASSFLQGLGSGNTIYF
v_call: TRBV7-2
j_call: TRBJ1-3
d_call: .

cdr3_aa: CASSQDITRSALAYEQYF
v_call: TRBV4-1
j_call: TRBJ2-7
d_call: .

cdr3_aa: CASSQKTGDYGYTF
v_call: TRBV16
j_call: TRBJ1-2
d_call: TRBD1

cdr3_aa: CASSATTGTEQYF
v_call: TRBV9
j_call: TRBJ2-7
d_call: TRBD1

cdr3_aa: CASSLGGGQGEYQPQHF
v_call: TRBV5-4
j_call: TRBJ1-5
d_call: TRBD1

cdr3_aa: CASDSRRGASGTDTQYF
v_call: TRBV7-8
j_call: TRBJ2-3
d_call: .

cdr3_aa: CASSLAGNNEQFF
v_call: TRBV5-1
j_call: TRBJ2-1
d_call: .

cdr3_aa: CASSLFQQETQYF
v_call: TRBV5-1
j_call: TRBJ2-5
d_call: .

cdr3_aa: CAISASTGTANTAGELFF
v_call: TRBV10-3
j_call: TRBJ2-2
d_call: .

cdr3_aa: CASSQREGSYEQYF
v_call: TRBV4-1
j_call: TRBJ2-7
d_call: .

cdr3_aa: CASSFGTSGANEQFF
v_call: TRBV7-8
j_call: TRBJ2-1
d_call: TRBD2

cdr3_aa: CASSPGGADEQFF
v_call: TRBV7-2
j_call: TRBJ2-1
d_call: .

cdr3_aa: CSARRSEQFF
v_call: TRBV20-1
j_call: TRBJ2-1
d_call: .

cdr3_aa: CASSIGSSYEQYF
v_call: TRBV19
j_call: TRBJ2-7
d_call: .

cdr3_aa: CARSLDRGGADTQYF
v_call: TRBV19
j_call: TRBJ2-3
d_call: TRBD1

cdr3_aa: CASSLDPGQTEAFF
v_call: TRBV5-5
j_call: TRBJ1-1
d_call: .

cdr3_aa: CSVEESGAPYNEQFF
v_call: TRBV29-1
j_call: TRBJ2-1
d_call: .

cdr3_aa: CASSFTGQGLYEQYF
v_call: TRBV28
j_call: TRBJ2-7
d_call: TRBD1

cdr3_aa: CASSLGGGYANEQFF
v_call: TRBV28
j_call: TRBJ2-1
d_call: .

cdr3_aa: CASSYTGSYEQYF
v_call: TRBV6-5
j_call: TRBJ2-7
d_call: .

cdr3_aa: CASSEFGTTNYGYTF
v_call: TRBV19
j_call: TRBJ1-2
d_call: .

cdr3_aa: CASSAGDSYEQYF
v_call: TRBV2
j_call: TRBJ2-7
d_call: .

cdr3_aa: CASSLVPSGVDTQYF
v_call: TRBV11-2
j_call: TRBJ2-3
d_call: TRBD2

cdr3_aa: CATSDNRANYGYTF
v_call: TRBV24-1
j_call: TRBJ1-2
d_call: .

cdr3_aa: CASSLGAWAFF
v_call: TRBV7-6
j_call: TRBJ1-1
d_call: .

cdr3_aa: CSVEPLLTEAFF
v_call: TRBV29-1
j_call: TRBJ1-1
d_call: .

cdr3_aa: CASSYRLMGGGETQYF
v_call: TRBV6-2/TRBV6-3
j_call: TRBJ2-5
d_call: .

cdr3_aa: CASSSATLTGDYEQYF
v_call: TRBV7-9
j_call: TRBJ2-7
d_call: TRBD1

cdr3_aa: CASSKQGAAQPQHF
v_call: TRBV6-2/TRBV6-3
j_call: TRBJ1-5
d_call: TRBD1

cdr3_aa: CASSKRAGDQPQHF
v_call: TRBV28
j_call: TRBJ1-5
d_call: .

cdr3_aa: CASSLTTTGGGTDTQYF
v_call: TRBV5-1
j_call: TRBJ2-3
d_call: TRBD1

cdr3_aa: CASSRGGGLSGNTIYF
v_call: TRBV4-3
j_call: TRBJ1-3
d_call: .

cdr3_aa: CASSHAGQSYEQYF
v_call: TRBV13
j_call: TRBJ2-7
d_call: .

cdr3_aa: CASSWVRKTQYF
v_call: TRBV12-3/TRBV12-4
j_call: TRBJ2-5
d_call: .

cdr3_aa: CASSLVSYNSPLHF
v_call: TRBV11-2
j_call: TRBJ1-6
d_call: .

cdr3_aa: CASSSTDSGTGPHEQFF
v_call: TRBV7-9
j_call: TRBJ2-1
d_call: TRBD1

cdr3_aa: CASSQRGERNQPQHF
v_call: TRBV5-4
j_call: TRBJ1-5
d_call: .

cdr3_aa: CASSERTVSGANVLTF
v_call: TRBV27
j_call: TRBJ2-6
d_call: .

cdr3_aa: CASSRGSGGTDTQYF
v_call: TRBV6-4
j_call: TRBJ2-3
d_call: TRBD2

cdr3_aa: CASSYGNTGKDTEAFF
v_call: TRBV6-6
j_call: TRBJ1-1
d_call: .

cdr3_aa: CASTTGVNYEQYF
v_call: TRBV2
j_call: TRBJ2-7
d_call: .

cdr3_aa: CASSRGWDTGELFF
v_call: TRBV5-5
j_call: TRBJ2-2
d_call: .